The clone carrying this TCR beta chain was seen only a few times. This sample stems from a study of human T cells and chemical hapten exposure. Study as a whole: Sensitization employed 2% DPC on approximately 2 cm by approximately 2 cm of upper inner arm skin. Upper-back patch tests with 0.01% DPC were read at 6 days.

Noted time point: patch test 3, about 24 weeks after DPC sensitization. Stated treatment: therapeutic diphenylcyclopropenone sensitization with weekly scalp DPC. One entry per CDR3 protein results from TCRdb running MiXCR on the RACE reads. This sample carries tens of thousands of distinct CDR3 sequences, over 10% of them seen once, and the ten largest clones take under 6%. The CDR3 is 12 amino acids. The germline V gene has CDR1 SQVTM and CDR2 ANQGSEA. Trimming removed 5 bases from V and 3 bases from J, with 11 bases in between. The clonotype was recovered from a woman between 45 and 60 years old with alopecia areata. Some clones in this sample may be carry-over from other donors' samples. V gene TRBV29-1 combines with J gene TRBJ2-7; the D gene is possibly TRBD1 (5 bases). The input for sequencing was whole blood, taken in connection with sensitization to the hapten diphenylcyclopropenone (DPC). The CDR3 DNA reads as TGCAGCGTTCTTGGCAGGGTCTACGAGCAGTACTTC. Translated: CSVLGRVYEQYF.